Each of the 9 T cell receptor beta chains below was sequenced from the same sample in a study of blood T cells in healthy people across ages (dated by TCRdb to the mid-2010s). The protocol used for the library was 5' RACE. The run used an Illumina HiSeq 2500. A second PCR of roughly 6 to 12 cycles was performed with a sample-barcoded 5' primer and a J-beta primer mix. TCRdb redid the processing of the public reads, applying fastp at Q25 and MiXCR, and retained in-frame beta chains. Rows are combined by CDR3 protein, so each entry shows the most common genes and DNA. This sample lists around 1,000,000 distinct CDR3 sequences; 20% to 25% were detected once. Less than 0.75% of the sample comes from the top ten. The same sample was also used in a study of T cells of mothers and their children.

The specimen was blood. These receptors were collected from a girl aged 2 to 9 in good health.

This chain joins TRBV7-2 and TRBJ2-7, with 8 bases lining up with TRBD2. CDR1 is SGHTA, CDR2 FQGNSA, per germline. The V and J ends lost 6 bases and 2 bases, in that order; junction bases with no gene match: 9. The CDR3 spans 15 residues. In nucleotides, the CDR3 is TGTGCCAGCAGTTACAGCGGGGGCCTAACCTACGAGCAGTACTTC. This encodes CASSYSGGLTYEQYF.

This clonotype was counted a single time. The V and J genes are TRBV7-9 and TRBJ2-7; D is undetermined. CDR3 length: 14 amino acids. Per germline, CDR1 SEHNR and CDR2 FQNEAQ (reference sequence). V shed 4 bases and J shed 4 bases, with 14 bases lying between them. This CDR3 reads CASSSDIAPYEQYF. The CDR3 bases are TGTGCCAGCAGCTCCGACATCGCTCCATACGAGCAGTACTTC. Drawing the rest from reference TRBV7-9 and TRBJ2-7, the complete variable domain is DTGVSQNPRHKITKRGQNVTFRCDPISEHNRLYWYRQTLGQGPEFLTYFQNEAQLEKSRLLSDRFSAERPKGSFSTLEIQRTEQGDSAMYLCASSSDIAPYEQYFGPGTRLTVT.

In its sample, this clonotype was seen a few times. The chain has TRBV7-9 and TRBJ2-7; perhaps TRBD2 as D (5 bases). The CDR3 is 14 residues long. V was cut by 1 base and J by 7 bases, with 14 bases left in between. The germline V gene has CDR1 SEHNR and CDR2 FQNEAQ (reference sequence). The CDR3 DNA is TGTGCCAGCAGCTTAGAACGAGGGAGTGGAGAGCAGTACTTC. Encoded protein: CASSLERGSGEQYF.

In its sample, this clonotype was seen a few times. The chain carries TRBV29-1 and TRBJ2-4; possibly TRBD1 for D (5 bases). The CDR3 loop spans 13 amino acids. V lost 5 bases, J lost 8 bases, and 16 bases lay in between. Germline V gene data show CDR1 as SQVTM and CDR2 as ANQGSEA. The CDR3 region is CSVSRGSSDIQYF. Here the CDR3 DNA reads TGCAGCGTTTCAAGGGGTAGTAGTGACATTCAGTACTTC.

This clonotype appeared a few times. CDR3 loop: CASSPGTLRKTQYF. In DNA, the CDR3 is TGTGCCAGCAGCCCCGGGACTTTACGAAAGACCCAGTACTTC. The chain employs TRBV6-2 or TRBV6-3 and TRBJ2-5; possible D gene TRBD2, 6 bases. Trimming removed 6 bases at V and 6 bases at J, with 17 bases between. This CDR3 comprises 14 residues. The V gene's germline CDR1 is MNHEY and CDR2 SVGEGT.

The table lists this clonotype with a few counts. CDR3 nucleotides: TGTGCCAGCAGCCCCCTGGGAGCGGGGGGGGCAAACGAGCAGTACTTC. This sequence encodes CASSPLGAGGANEQYF. The chain uses TRBV7-3 and TRBJ2-5; 10 bases are shared with TRBD2. With the DNA end fitting TRBJ2-7 better, the J assignment may be wrong. This CDR3 region has 16 residues. Germline V lookup: CDR1 SGHTA, CDR2 FQGTGA.

The V and J genes are TRBV7-6 and TRBJ1-2, with a weak D call TRBD1 (5 bases). The ends were cut back, 5 bases at V and 7 bases at J, with 20 bases in the middle. This CDR3 spans 15 amino acids. Germline assignment: CDR1 SGHVS and CDR2 FNYEAQ. CDR3 in amino acids: CASSASRDPNPGYTF. The CDR3 DNA is TGTGCCAGCAGCGCCAGTAGGGACCCCAACCCTGGCTACACCTTC.

V usage is TRBV4-2 and J usage is TRBJ2-1, with D perhaps given as TRBD1 or TRBD2 (6 bases each). CDR1 and CDR2 (germline): LGHNA, YNFKEQ. The CDR3 is 16 amino acids. Trimming took 6 bases from V and 2 from J, leaving 17 bases between them. Written as DNA, the CDR3 is TGTGCCAGCAGGAAGGGGGACTGGCCAACCTACAATGAGCAGTTCTTC. It yields the protein CASRKGDWPTYNEQFF.

The chain carries TRBV5-5 and TRBJ1-1; TRBD1 agrees at 7 bases. Germline assignment: CDR1 SGHKS and CDR2 YYEKEE (reference sequence). The CDR3 extends over 16 amino acids. J was trimmed by 0 bases and V by 4 bases; bases with no gene match: 9. The DNA of the CDR3 is TGTGCCAGCAGCAACCCGACAGGGCTTATGAACACTGAAGCTTTCTTT. Encoded protein: CASSNPTGLMNTEAFF.